A single T cell receptor (beta chain) is shown here with its context. Its antigen is still unknown. This CDR3 is missing its conserved last phenylalanine or tryptophan, likely due to a read error. For blood RNA, unsorted whole blood served as the source, and germline DNA was extracted too. Surgery was preceded by the collection of roughly 4 milliliters of peripheral blood. Losses at the gene ends were 3 bases for V and 8 bases for J; bases not matched to a gene: 2. From germline, CDR1 is SGHNT and CDR2 YENEEA. The length of the CDR3 is 12 residues. The researchers produced TCR beta cDNA from approximately 540 ng total RNA with a constant-region primer. It was through three nested multiplex PCR rounds of slightly modified ARM-PCR that TCR beta libraries arose. For roughly 11 cycles apiece, the opening two PCR rounds ran with TRBV1-TRBV30 forward primers and a C-beta reverse primer. One entry per CDR3 protein, called by TCRdb with MiXCR from the multiplex PCR reads. The sample consists of approximately 330,000 distinct CDR3 sequences, 65% of them appearing once.

This sample was included in a study of tumor-infiltrating lymphocytes in primary liver carcinoma. Points from the study as a whole: Tumor-adjacent and tumor-blood pairs shared less of their repertoires than tumor region pairs shared.

The rearrangement uses TRBV11-3 and TRBJ2-3; 7 bases map to TRBD2. The sequencing input was peripheral blood. The TCR originated in a man aged 40-49 years with primary liver carcinoma and hepatitis B virus infection. CDR3 in DNA: TGTGCCAGCAGCTTTGGGGGGGGTACGCAGTATCTT. Its protein is CASSFGGGTQYL.